The 21 T cell receptor beta chains in this list originate from one sample, sequenced in a study of kidney transplant recipient with SARS-CoV-2 infection. Each CDR3 protein gets one entry after TCRdb re-called the reads with MiXCR. The data contain under 300,000 distinct CDR3 sequences, 25% to 30% of them singletons. The sequencing here drew on a blood sample, taken at baseline and on day 111 from a kidney transplant recipient. Receptor source: a male patient in his thirties who had COVID-19 and was a kidney transplant recipient. The T cells may come from the graft donor.

This clonotype was seen at least ten times. V is TRBV6-9 and J is TRBJ1-2, with 7 bases identical to TRBD1. The germline CDR1 and CDR2 sequences are MNHGY and SVAAGI. This CDR3 has 17 amino acids. V shed 5 bases and J 4 bases; nucleotides not matched to a gene: 16. Written as DNA, the CDR3 is TGTGCCAGCAGTATGGACAGGCCTTACGGAAAGACCTATGGCTACACCTTC. Its protein product is CASSMDRPYGKTYGYTF.

Comments on this clonotype: A read error may be the cause here, since a much bigger clone is one base away. The chain carries TRBV29-1 and TRBJ2-5; D is perhaps TRBD1 or TRBD2 (7 bases each). The V and J ends lost 4 bases and 0 bases respectively, with 18 bases between them. This CDR3 contains 16 residues. CDR1 is SQVTM and CDR2 is ANQGSEA in the germline V gene. The chain's CDR3 is CSVVGGQGGHQETQYF. The CDR3 DNA sequence: TGCAGCGTTGTGGGAGGTCAGGGGGGGCACCAAGAGACCCAGTACTTC.

This clonotype has ten or more counts. J is TRBJ1-2 and V is TRBV30; D gene unclear. This CDR3 has 16 amino acids. Trimming removed 5 bases from V and 4 bases from J, with 23 bases in between. Germline lookup yields CDR1 GTSNPN and CDR2 SVGIG (reference sequence). DNA for the CDR3: TGTGCCTGGCGTAACCTGCGTTATAGAAAGACCTATGGCTACACCTTC. Protein sequence: CAWRNLRYRKTYGYTF.

The chain recombines TRBV30 with TRBJ1-2, with D unclear. This CDR3 is 16 amino acids long. Trimming stripped 5 bases from V and 6 bases from J, with 25 bases between. Germline-derived CDR1 and CDR2 are GTSNPN and SVGIG (reference sequence). The CDR3 here is CAWFFTRYRKTHGYTF. The CDR3 DNA sequence: TGTGCCTGGTTTTTCACGCGTTATAGAAAGACCCATGGCTACACCTTC.

J is TRBJ2-4 and V is TRBV19; tentative D call: TRBD2 (6 bases). The length of the CDR3 is 14 residues. Germline loops: CDR1 LNHDA, CDR2 SQIVND (reference sequence). V gave up 7 bases and J gave up 9 bases, with 19 bases separating them. CDR3 bases: TGTGCCAGTACCACACTACGGGAGCCCCTCATTCAGTACTTC. Its protein is CASTTLREPLIQYF.

This clonotype was recorded many times. At one boundary the junction diverges from the germline segment, which might be a read error. The chain has TRBV11-1 and TRBJ2-1; tentative D call: TRBD2 (5 bases). CDR3 length equals 14 residues. Per the germline V gene, CDR1 is SGHAT and CDR2 is FQDESV (reference sequence). CDR3 nucleotides: TGTGCCAGCAGCCCGGGAACCCTCGACGCTCAGGAGTACTTC. Translation gives CASSPGTLDAQEYF.

This clonotype was picked up many times. The genes are TRBV9 and TRBJ2-3; D is unresolved. CDR3 size: 12 residues. Per the germline V gene, CDR1 is SGDLS and CDR2 is YYNGEE. The V and J ends lost 3 bases and 0 bases respectively, with 2 bases between them. CDR3 DNA: TGTGCCAGCAGCGGTAGCACAGATACGCAGTATTTT. This gives the protein CASSGSTDTQYF.

Of note for this clonotype: This could be a read error, since a much larger clone is one nucleotide away. The chain uses TRBV12-3 or TRBV12-4 and TRBJ2-1, with no clear D. V dropped 3 bases and J dropped 4 bases, with 10 bases sitting between them. The CDR3 length is 14 residues. CDR3 DNA: TGTGCCAGCAGTTTCCGGCGGAAATACAATGAGCAGTTCTTC. Its translation is CASSFRRKYNEQFF.

The sample holds many counts of this clonotype. The V and J genes are TRBV6-5 and TRBJ1-2, with D tentatively TRBD1 (6 bases). Trimming shortened V by 0 bases and J by 7 bases, and 9 bases separated the two germline ends. Looked up from germline, CDR1 is MNHEY and CDR2 is SVGAGI. This CDR3 contains 13 residues. The CDR3 loop reads CASSYSLGAGYTF. DNA of the CDR3: TGTGCCAGCAGTTACTCGTTGGGGGCTGGCTACACCTTC.

This clonotype was counted at least ten times. This chain joins TRBV11-2 and TRBJ1-4, with D uncertain. From germline, CDR1 is SGHAT and CDR2 FQNNGV. The CDR3 consists of 14 residues. V was shortened by 0 bases and J by 7 bases, with 9 bases between the two germline ends. CDR3 DNA sequence: TGTGCCAGCAGCTTAGAAGCGACGGGTGAAAAACTGTTTTTT. Translated, it gives CASSLEATGEKLFF. Full variable domain (missing parts from reference TRBV11-2 and TRBJ1-4): EAGVAQSPRYKIIEKRQSVAFWCNPISGHATLYWYQQILGQGPKLLIQFQNNGVVDDSQLPKDRFSAERLKGVDSTLKIQPAKLEDSAVYLCASSLEATGEKLFFGSGTQLSVL.

In its sample, this clonotype was seen once. This may be a read error, as it is one base from a much larger clone. The chain carries TRBV6-1 and TRBJ1-2, with 8 positions matching TRBD1. In germline, CDR1 is MNHNS, CDR2 SASEGT. The CDR3 is 17 amino acids. CDR3 amino acids: CASSELWVTGVNYDYTF. The DNA of the CDR3 is TGTGCCAGCAGTGAACTGTGGGTGACAGGGGTTAACTATGACTACACCTTC.

This chain connects TRBV12-3 or TRBV12-4 to TRBJ2-1; TRBD1 might be the D (5 bases). Deletions cut 7 bases from V and 6 bases from J, with 16 bases between. This CDR3 is built from 14 residues. This CDR3 is CASTKTRQGNEQFF. In DNA, the CDR3 is TGTGCCAGCACCAAGACCCGGCAGGGCAATGAGCAGTTCTTC.

This clonotype was seen repeatedly, ten times or more. The chain has TRBV6-6 and TRBJ2-6, with unresolved D. The germline gives CDR1 MNHNY, CDR2 SVGAGI (reference sequence). V was pared by 8 bases and J by 5 bases, with 25 bases between. The CDR3 has 18 residues. The CDR3 sequence: CASVTARWEQSRANVLTF. The CDR3 nucleotides are TGTGCCAGCGTGACCGCGAGGTGGGAACAAAGTCGGGCCAACGTCCTGACTTTC.

The chain employs TRBV19 and TRBJ2-7; D is possibly TRBD2 (6 bases). V lost 3 bases, J lost 5 bases, and 14 bases lay in between. CDR3 length: 14 residues. CDR1 is LNHDA, CDR2 SQIVND, per germline (reference sequence). CDR3 DNA sequence: TGTGCCAGTAGTATCACCGGGACTCTGGACGAGCAGTACTTC. Its translation is CASSITGTLDEQYF. Based on the CDR3 plus reference TRBV19 and TRBJ2-7, the full variable domain is DGGITQSPKYLFRKEGQNVTLSCEQNLNHDAMYWYRQDPGQGLRLIYYSQIVNDFQKGDIAEGYSVSREKKESFPLTVTSAQKNPTAFYLCASSITGTLDEQYFGPGTRLTVT.

Concerning this clonotype itself: A much bigger clone sits one base away, suggesting this may be a read error. The chain carries TRBV18 and TRBJ1-4; TRBD1 aligns across 7 bases. This CDR3 has 15 amino acids. The germline V gene has CDR1 KGHSH and CDR2 LQKENI. The CDR3 sequence is CASSIGQERNEKPFF. The CDR3 nucleotides read TGTGCCAGCTCGATAGGACAGGAGCGGAATGAAAAACCGTTTTTT.

This clonotype was seen at least ten times. The genes are TRBV20-1 and TRBJ1-1, with D unresolved. This CDR3 is built from 15 residues. Germline lookup yields CDR1 DFQATT and CDR2 SNEGSKA (reference sequence). V dropped 0 bases and J dropped 1 base, with 12 bases sitting between them. CDR3 sequence: CSARDQIEGNTEAFF. In nucleotides, the CDR3 is TGCAGTGCTAGAGATCAGATTGAGGGGAACACTGAAGCTTTCTTT.

Points on this clonotype: No conserved phenylalanine or tryptophan is present at the end of the CDR3, so a read error is the likely explanation. It is unclear where the CDR3 begins or ends on the DNA, so no DNA is shown, and the CDR3 is as TCRdb lists it. This CDR3 reads CGSGPFDSRKTYGYTL. The chain uses TRBV8-2 and TRBJ1-2. TRBV8-2 is tagged as a pseudogene. Ends included, the CDR3 has 16 residues.

This clonotype was picked up a small number of times. The rearrangement links TRBV4-3 to TRBJ1-2; D unresolved. CDR1 and CDR2 from the germline V gene are LGHNA and YSLEER. This CDR3 has 17 residues. Trimming left V 4 bases short and J 4 bases short, with 22 bases between. This CDR3 reads CASSLARGRRKTYGYTF. CDR3 coding DNA: TGCGCCAGCAGCCTCGCTAGAGGACGTCGAAAGACCTATGGCTACACCTTC.

With respect to this clonotype: Just one base apart from a much larger clone, this may be a read error. The rearrangement joins TRBV19 to TRBJ1-5; TRBD2 matches 7 bases. The closer fit of TRBJ2-3 to the DNA end suggests the J call may be wrong. The CDR3 contains 13 residues. Germline V gene data show CDR1 as LNHDA and CDR2 as SQIVND (reference sequence). CDR3 amino acids: CASSWEGREPQYF. The CDR3 DNA sequence: TGTGCCAGTAGTTGGGAGGGGAGGGAGCCCCAGTATTTT.

Regarding this clonotype: It may be a read error: a sequence one base away is much more abundant. The chain recombines TRBV12-5 with TRBJ1-2, with D possibly being TRBD1 (5 bases). Germline lookup yields CDR1 LGHNT and CDR2 FRNRAP. The CDR3 totals 17 residues. CDR3 region: CTSGSPSLQGKTYGYTF. The CDR3 nucleotides are TGTACTAGTGGTTCGCCAAGTTTGCAGGGAAAGACCTATGGCTACACCTTC.

The V gene is TRBV5-8, the J gene TRBJ1-2; unclear D gene. The CDR3 sequence is 16 residues long. The germline V and J ends were trimmed by 6 bases and 4 bases, with 22 bases remaining between them. Germline V gene lookup returns CDR1 SGHTS and CDR2 YDEGEE. CDR3 loop: CASKKNHPRKTYGYTF. The CDR3, as DNA: TGTGCCAGCAAAAAGAATCATCCACGAAAGACCTATGGCTACACCTTC.